This TCR beta chain was identified during a study of early T cells in non-severe SARS-CoV-2 infection. Across the study: Unsorted whole blood bulk RNA was sequenced, with unpaired chains.

Unique molecular identifiers (one per individual cDNA molecule) were attached. MiXCR, run by TCRdb on the 5' RACE reads, gives a single entry per CDR3 protein. The sample shows 65,000 to 75,000 distinct CDR3 sequences, roughly 13% of them seen only once. Study-wide findings and caveats: VDJdb matches were skewed toward anti-spike CD8 T cell responses.

CDR3 size: 15 residues. Germline CDR1 SQVTM, CDR2 ANQGSEA. V lost 1 base, J lost 4 bases, and 6 bases stayed unmatched. This clonotype has at least ten counts. Its antigen is as yet unknown. The sequence was obtained from an adult who was a healthcare worker with PCR-confirmed SARS-CoV-2 infection or an uninfected control (not recorded which). The chain is built from TRBV29-1 and TRBJ1-3; 8 bases agree with TRBD1. The specimen was whole blood. The CDR3: CSVEAGQGLGNTIYF. The CDR3 bases are TGCAGCGTTGAAGCAGGACAGGGTTTAGGAAACACCATATATTTT.